The clone carrying this T cell receptor beta chain came up many times. Amplification targeted TCR beta CDR3 regions from RNA transcripts. HTBI primers drove first-round RT-PCR of the TCR CDR3. TCRdb re-derived calls from the multiplex PCR reads in MiXCR, one entry per CDR3 protein. The repertoire includes about 610,000 distinct CDR3 sequences, roughly 16% of them detected once, and approximately 3.5% sits in the top ten. The V gene's germline CDR1 is MDHEN and CDR2 SYDVKM. The CDR3 is made up of 15 amino acids. The V end lost 6 bases, the J end lost 0 bases, and 12 bases lay between the germline ends. This specimen belongs to a study of T cells in Graves' hyperthyroidism and ophthalmopathy.

This sequence joins TRBV28 and TRBJ1-5; D gene ambiguous. This receptor was identified in a woman aged 40 to 50 with Graves' ophthalmopathy. The sample taken for sequencing was blood. Written as DNA, the CDR3 is TGTGCCAGCAGGTCATTTAGGGATAGCAATCAGCCCCAGCATTTT. The encoded protein is CASRSFRDSNQPQHF. Supplemented by reference TRBV28 and TRBJ1-5, the full variable domain reads DVKVTQSSRYLVKRTGEKVFLECVQDMDHENMFWYRQDPGLGLRLIYFSYDVKMKEKGDIPEGYSVSREKKERFSLILESASTNQTSMYLCASRSFRDSNQPQHFGDGTRLSIL.